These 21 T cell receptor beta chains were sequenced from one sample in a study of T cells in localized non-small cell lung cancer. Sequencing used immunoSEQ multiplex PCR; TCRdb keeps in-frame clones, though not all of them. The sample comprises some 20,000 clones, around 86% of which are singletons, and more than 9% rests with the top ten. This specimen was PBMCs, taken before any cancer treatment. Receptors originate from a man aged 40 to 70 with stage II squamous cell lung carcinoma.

CDR3 sequence: CASSPELARETQYF. The CDR3 DNA follows: TGTGCCAGCAGTCCTGAACTAGCCCGAGAGACCCAGTACTTC. V usage is TRBV6-1 and J usage is TRBJ2-5; tentative D call: TRBD2 (6 bases). Germline V gives CDR1 MNHNS, CDR2 SASEGT. Trimming took off 5 bases at V and 4 bases at J, with 14 bases between the two ends. The CDR3 contains 14 residues.

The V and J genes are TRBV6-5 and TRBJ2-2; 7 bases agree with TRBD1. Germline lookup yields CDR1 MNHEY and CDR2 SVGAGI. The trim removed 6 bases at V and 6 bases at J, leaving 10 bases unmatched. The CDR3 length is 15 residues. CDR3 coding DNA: TGTGCCAGCAGCTACGACAGGGTTGGGCCCGGGGAGCTGTTTTTT. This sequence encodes CASSYDRVGPGELFF.

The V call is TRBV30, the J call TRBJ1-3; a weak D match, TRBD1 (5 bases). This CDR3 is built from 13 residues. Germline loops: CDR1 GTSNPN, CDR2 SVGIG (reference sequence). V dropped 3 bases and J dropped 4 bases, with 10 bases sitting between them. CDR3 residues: CAWSLTVGNTIYF. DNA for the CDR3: TGTGCCTGGAGCCTGACAGTGGGAAACACCATATATTTT.

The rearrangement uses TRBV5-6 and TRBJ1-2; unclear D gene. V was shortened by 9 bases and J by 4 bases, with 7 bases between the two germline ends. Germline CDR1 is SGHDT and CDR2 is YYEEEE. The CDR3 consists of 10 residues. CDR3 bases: TGTGCCATTGAATTCTATGGCTACACCTTC. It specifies CAIEFYGYTF.

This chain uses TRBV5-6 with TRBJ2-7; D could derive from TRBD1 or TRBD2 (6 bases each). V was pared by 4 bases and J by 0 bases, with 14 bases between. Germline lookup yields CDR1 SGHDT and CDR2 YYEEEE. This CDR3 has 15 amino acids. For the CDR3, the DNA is TGTGCCAGCAGCCTGTCCGGAGGGGGCTCCTACGAGCAGTACTTC. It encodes CASSLSGGGSYEQYF.

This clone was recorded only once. CDR3 residues: CASSSSGTPVTEAFF. CDR3 in DNA: TGTGCCAGCTCATCGTCCGGGACCCCGGTCACTGAAGCTTTCTTT. This rearrangement joins TRBV18 to TRBJ1-1, with D tentatively TRBD1 (5 bases). Trimming shortened V by 5 bases and J by 4 bases, and 17 bases separated the two germline ends. From germline, CDR1 is KGHSH and CDR2 LQKENI. The CDR3 has 15 residues.

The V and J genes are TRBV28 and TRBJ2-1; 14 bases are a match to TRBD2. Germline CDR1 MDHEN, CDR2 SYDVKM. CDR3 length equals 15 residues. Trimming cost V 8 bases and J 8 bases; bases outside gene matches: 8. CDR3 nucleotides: TGTGCCAGCCGACCCGGGACTAGCGGGGGACATGAGCAGTTCTTC. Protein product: CASRPGTSGGHEQFF.

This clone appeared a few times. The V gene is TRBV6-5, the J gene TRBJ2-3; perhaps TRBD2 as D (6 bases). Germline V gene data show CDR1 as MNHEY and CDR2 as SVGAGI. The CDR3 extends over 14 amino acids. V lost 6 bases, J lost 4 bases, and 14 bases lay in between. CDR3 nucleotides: TGTGCCAGCAGCTTGAGGAGGGCCGCAGATACGCAGTATTTT. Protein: CASSLRRAADTQYF.

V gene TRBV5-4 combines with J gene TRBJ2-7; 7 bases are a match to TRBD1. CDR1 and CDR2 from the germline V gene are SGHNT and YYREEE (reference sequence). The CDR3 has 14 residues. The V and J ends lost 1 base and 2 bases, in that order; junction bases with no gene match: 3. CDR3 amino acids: CASSLRQGTYEQYF. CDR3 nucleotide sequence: TGTGCCAGCAGCTTGCGACAGGGTACCTACGAGCAGTACTTC.

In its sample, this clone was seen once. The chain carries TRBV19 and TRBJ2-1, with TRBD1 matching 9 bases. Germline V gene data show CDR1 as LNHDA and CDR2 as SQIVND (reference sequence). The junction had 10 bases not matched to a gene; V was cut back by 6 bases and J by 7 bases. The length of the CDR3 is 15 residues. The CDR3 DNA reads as TGTGCCAGTAGCCGTAGGGACAGGGATCGGAATGAGCAGTTCTTC. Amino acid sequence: CASSRRDRDRNEQFF.

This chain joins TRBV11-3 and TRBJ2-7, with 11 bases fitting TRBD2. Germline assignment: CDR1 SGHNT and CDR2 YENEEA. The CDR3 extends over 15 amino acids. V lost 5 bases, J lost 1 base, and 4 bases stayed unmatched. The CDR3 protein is CASSMPSGRSYEQYF. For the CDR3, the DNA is TGTGCCAGCAGCATGCCTAGCGGGAGGTCCTACGAGCAGTACTTC.

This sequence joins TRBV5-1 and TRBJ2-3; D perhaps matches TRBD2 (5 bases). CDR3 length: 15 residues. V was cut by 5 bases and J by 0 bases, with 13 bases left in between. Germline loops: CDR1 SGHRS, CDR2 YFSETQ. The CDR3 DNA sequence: TGCGCCAGCAGAGAGGGTGGGCTCAGCACAGATACGCAGTATTTT. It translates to CASREGGLSTDTQYF.

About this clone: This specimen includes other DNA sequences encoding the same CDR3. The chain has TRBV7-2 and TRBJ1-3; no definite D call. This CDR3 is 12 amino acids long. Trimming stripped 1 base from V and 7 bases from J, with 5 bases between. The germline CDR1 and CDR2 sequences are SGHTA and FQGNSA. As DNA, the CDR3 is TGTGCCAGCAGCTTAGAGAGGAACACCATATATTTT. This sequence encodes CASSLERNTIYF.

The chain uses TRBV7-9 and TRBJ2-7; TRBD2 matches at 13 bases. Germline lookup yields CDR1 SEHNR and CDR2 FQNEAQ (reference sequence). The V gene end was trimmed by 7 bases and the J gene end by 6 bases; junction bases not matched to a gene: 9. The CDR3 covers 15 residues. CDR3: CASTPLAGGDSEQYF. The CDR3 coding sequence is TGTGCCAGCACCCCACTAGCGGGGGGGGATAGCGAGCAGTACTTC.

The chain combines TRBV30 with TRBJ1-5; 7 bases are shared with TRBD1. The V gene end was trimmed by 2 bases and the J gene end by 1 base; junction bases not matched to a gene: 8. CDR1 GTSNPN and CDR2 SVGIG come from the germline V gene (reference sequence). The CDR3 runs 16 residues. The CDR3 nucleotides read TGTGCCTGGAGTCCGGAGACAGGGAGAAGCAATCAGCCCCAGCATTTT. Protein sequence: CAWSPETGRSNQPQHF. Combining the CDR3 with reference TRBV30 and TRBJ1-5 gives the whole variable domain SQTIHQWPATLVQPVGSPLSLECTVEGTSNPNLYWYRQAAGRGLQLLFYSVGIGQISSEVPQNLSASRPQDRQFILSSKKLLLSDSGFYLCAWSPETGRSNQPQHFGDGTRLSIL.

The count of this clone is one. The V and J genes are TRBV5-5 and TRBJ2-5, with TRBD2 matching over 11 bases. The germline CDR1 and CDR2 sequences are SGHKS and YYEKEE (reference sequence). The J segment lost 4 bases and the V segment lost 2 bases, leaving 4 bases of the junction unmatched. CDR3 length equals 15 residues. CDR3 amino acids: CASSLLAGVGETQYF. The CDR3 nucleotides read TGTGCCAGCAGCTTACTAGCGGGAGTGGGAGAGACCCAGTACTTC. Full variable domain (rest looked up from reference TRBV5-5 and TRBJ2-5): DAGVTQSPTHLIKTRGQQVTLRCSPISGHKSVSWYQQVLGQGPQFIFQYYEKEERGRGNFPDRFSARQFPNYSSELNVNALLLGDSALYLCASSLLAGVGETQYFGPGTRLLVL.

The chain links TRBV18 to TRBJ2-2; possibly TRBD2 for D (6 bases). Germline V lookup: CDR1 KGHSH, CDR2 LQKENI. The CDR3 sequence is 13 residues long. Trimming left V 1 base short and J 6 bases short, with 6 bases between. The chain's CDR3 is CASSPLAAGELFF. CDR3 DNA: TGTGCCAGCTCACCACTAGCGGCCGGGGAGCTGTTTTTT.

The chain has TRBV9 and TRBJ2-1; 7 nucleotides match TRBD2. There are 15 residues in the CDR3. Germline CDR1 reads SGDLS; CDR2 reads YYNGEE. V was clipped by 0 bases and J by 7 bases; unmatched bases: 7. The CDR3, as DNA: TGTGCCAGCAGCGTAGGGGGCGGGAGTAGGAATGAGCAGTTCTTC. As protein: CASSVGGGSRNEQFF.

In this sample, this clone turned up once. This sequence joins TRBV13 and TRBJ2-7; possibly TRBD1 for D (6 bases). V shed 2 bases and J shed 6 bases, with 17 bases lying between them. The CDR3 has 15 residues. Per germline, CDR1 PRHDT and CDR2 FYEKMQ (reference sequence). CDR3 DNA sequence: TGTGCCAGCAGCTTAAAGCAGGCCCCGACAGGCGAGCAGTACTTC. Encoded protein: CASSLKQAPTGEQYF.

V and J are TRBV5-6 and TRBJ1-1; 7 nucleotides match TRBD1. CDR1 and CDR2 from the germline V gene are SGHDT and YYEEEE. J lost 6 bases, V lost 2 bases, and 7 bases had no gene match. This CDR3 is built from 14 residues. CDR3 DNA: TGTGCCAGCAGCTTCGCTCAAACAGGGGCTGAAGCTTTCTTT. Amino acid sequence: CASSFAQTGAEAFF.

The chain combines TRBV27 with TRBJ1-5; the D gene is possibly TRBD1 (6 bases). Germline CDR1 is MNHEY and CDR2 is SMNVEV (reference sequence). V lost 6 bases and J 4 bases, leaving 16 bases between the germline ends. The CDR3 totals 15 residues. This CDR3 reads CASRGAGAQNQPQHF. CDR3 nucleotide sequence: TGTGCCAGCAGAGGGGCGGGGGCGCAAAATCAGCCCCAGCATTTT.